This TCR beta chain emerged from a study of T cell responses to AZD1222 COVID-19 vaccine. Study-wide results and caveats: Reportedly, close to half of spike-specific TCRs are directed against unmutated variant regions. Repertoires were obtained solely post-peak T cell response.

About this clone: Its antigen remains unknown.

Germline assignment: CDR1 MNHEY and CDR2 SVGEGT. The CDR3 runs 14 residues. The germline V and J ends were trimmed by 6 bases and 2 bases, with 11 bases remaining between them. The table came from immunoSEQ multiplex PCR; TCRdb's copy has only in-frame clones and leaves some out. The sample lists about 94,000 clones, roughly 84% occurring once. This chain joins TRBV6-2 or TRBV6-3 and TRBJ2-4; tentative D call: TRBD1 (6 bases). The source was peripheral blood, collected on day 0 of AZD1222 vaccination. This receptor was obtained from an adult in good health. The CDR3 DNA reads as TGTGCCAGCAGCCCCGGACAGACCAAAAACATTCAGTACTTC. As protein: CASSPGQTKNIQYF.